The 32 T cell receptor beta chains below were found in one sample sequenced in a study of cytomegalovirus exposure and HLA in healthy donors. PCR involved 60 Vbeta and 13 Jbeta primers. Assay used: immunoSEQ multiplex PCR; TCRdb lists only in-frame clones, some missing. The table lists about 120,000 clones, 83% of them singletons. The sample was PBMCs. Receptor source: a young man in good health and CMV-seropositive.

This sequence joins TRBV11-3 and TRBJ2-2; D remains ambiguous. This CDR3 contains 17 residues. CDR1 SGHNT and CDR2 YENEEA come from the germline V gene. Trimming cost V 5 bases and J 0 bases, with 16 bases left between them. CDR3 loop: CASSLNRVQANTGELFF. DNA for the CDR3: TGTGCCAGCAGCCTGAACCGTGTTCAGGCGAACACCGGGGAGCTGTTTTTT.

This clone was observed once. The chain links TRBV7-9 to TRBJ1-2; 7 nucleotides match TRBD1. The CDR3 is 16 amino acids. Germline loops: CDR1 SEHNR, CDR2 FQNEAQ (reference sequence). After removal of 3 bases from V and 2 bases from J, the junction contained 9 bases not matched to a gene. The CDR3, as DNA: TGTGCCAGCAGCTTTCATCGCCTACAGGGGAACTATGGCTACACCTTC. Encoded protein: CASSFHRLQGNYGYTF.

This clone was observed once. This sequence joins TRBV9 and TRBJ2-5; 7 nucleotides agree with TRBD2. V lost 0 bases, J lost 2 bases, and 4 bases stayed unmatched. The germline CDR1 and CDR2 sequences are SGDLS and YYNGEE. This CDR3 spans 15 amino acids. The CDR3 region has the DNA TGTGCCAGCAGCGTAGGGGGGGGGACTCAAGAGACCCAGTACTTC. It specifies CASSVGGGTQETQYF.

This clone was observed a single time. Its ends do not fully match the called genes, so a read error is possible. The chain links TRBV2 to TRBJ2-3, with D possibly matching TRBD1 (5 bases). Germline assignment: CDR1 SNHLY and CDR2 FYNNEI. The CDR3 is 14 amino acids. The CDR3 region has the DNA TGTGCCAGCAGTGCGACAGCTGTCACAAATACGCAGTATTTT. Encoded protein: CASSATAVTNTQYF.

The sample holds a few counts of this clone. The chain couples TRBV5-8 to TRBJ1-4; TRBD1 matches at 7 bases. The length of the CDR3 is 15 residues. V shed 6 bases and J 4 bases; nucleotides not matched to a gene: 9. CDR1 is SGHTS and CDR2 is YDEGEE in the germline V gene. DNA of the CDR3: TGTGCCAGCACCGATACGGGACAGAGTAATGAAAAACTGTTTTTT. It specifies CASTDTGQSNEKLFF.

The chain joins TRBV30 to TRBJ1-2; TRBD1 aligns across 12 bases. This CDR3 has 17 amino acids. With 3 bases clipped from V and 2 bases from J, the junction kept 10 bases outside the gene matches. CDR1 GTSNPN and CDR2 SVGIG come from the germline V gene (reference sequence). The chain's CDR3 is CAWRRGGTGGANYGYTF. CDR3 coding DNA: TGTGCCTGGAGGAGGGGTGGGACAGGGGGCGCGAACTATGGCTACACCTTC. The whole variable domain, filled in from reference TRBV30 and TRBJ1-2, reads SQTIHQWPATLVQPVGSPLSLECTVEGTSNPNLYWYRQAAGRGLQLLFYSVGIGQISSEVPQNLSASRPQDRQFILSSKKLLLSDSGFYLCAWRRGGTGGANYGYTFGSGTRLTVV.

V gene TRBV27 combines with J gene TRBJ2-2; perhaps TRBD1 as D (6 bases). Germline-derived CDR1 and CDR2 are MNHEY and SMNVEV (reference sequence). This CDR3 is 15 amino acids long. V was cut by 6 bases and J by 6 bases, with 17 bases left in between. For the CDR3, the DNA is TGTGCCAGCAGGCCCACCGACAGGAGGTCCGGGGAGCTGTTTTTT. Protein product: CASRPTDRRSGELFF.

V gene TRBV7-9 combines with J gene TRBJ1-2; D is possibly TRBD1 (6 bases). V was trimmed by 1 base and J by 2 bases, leaving 11 bases between them. Germline CDR1 and CDR2: SEHNR and FQNEAQ (reference sequence). This CDR3 has 15 amino acids. CDR3 nucleotide sequence: TGTGCCAGCAGCTTAGTACTGGGGGCCAACTATGGCTACACCTTC. Encoded protein: CASSLVLGANYGYTF.

Only a few counts were recorded for this clone. V is TRBV5-1 and J is TRBJ1-5; the D is unclear. Trimming left V 4 bases short and J 11 bases short, with 10 bases between. The CDR3 runs 11 residues. Germline V gene lookup returns CDR1 SGHRS and CDR2 YFSETQ. CDR3 DNA sequence: TGCGCCAGCAGCCCCCTGAGGGCCCAGCATTTT. It codes for CASSPLRAQHF.

With respect to this clone: An end of the junction does not agree with germline; a read error may underlie this. The chain recombines TRBV7-9 with TRBJ2-2; possibly TRBD2 for D (6 bases). CDR3 length equals 15 residues. Germline V CDR1 and CDR2: SEHNR, FQNEAQ (reference sequence). The CDR3 DNA sequence: TGTGCCGGCAGCCCCCCCGGGGGATTCGACGGGGAGCTGTTTTTT. Translated: CAGSPPGGFDGELFF.

The chain combines TRBV7-9 with TRBJ2-2, with 8 bases lining up with TRBD1. With V trimmed by 4 bases and J by 1 base, 5 bases remained unmatched. The germline V gene encodes CDR1 SEHNR and CDR2 FQNEAQ (reference sequence). The CDR3 has 16 residues. The CDR3 loop reads CASSSSGGVNTGELFF. The CDR3 DNA sequence: TGTGCCAGCAGCTCCTCAGGGGGCGTGAACACCGGGGAGCTGTTTTTT.

V is TRBV11-2 and J is TRBJ2-4; tentative D call: TRBD2 (7 bases). The CDR3 is 13 amino acids. V shed 1 base and J shed 15 bases, with 16 bases lying between them. Germline CDR1 SGHAT, CDR2 FQNNGV. The CDR3 DNA reads TGTGCCAGCAGCTTAGGTTCTCCGGGGGGCGGGTACTTC. This gives the protein CASSLGSPGGGYF.

The chain carries TRBV7-2 and TRBJ2-3, with 7 bases fitting TRBD2. Germline trimming cut 3 bases from V and 1 base from J; bases unmatched to any gene: 10. Germline assignment: CDR1 SGHTA and CDR2 FQGNSA. The CDR3 runs to 17 residues. The CDR3 loop is CASSLSNSGYRTDTQYF. The CDR3 DNA is TGTGCCAGCAGCTTGAGTAATAGCGGGTACCGCACAGATACGCAGTATTTT.

DNA of the CDR3: TGTGCCAGTAGTATAGGGGGGGACGGTAGCGAAAAACTGTTTTTT. Encoded protein: CASSIGGDGSEKLFF. V usage is TRBV19 and J usage is TRBJ1-4, with TRBD1 as a possible D gene (5 bases). V lost 1 base, J lost 8 bases, and 14 bases lay in between. The CDR3 length is 15 residues. CDR1 and CDR2 from the germline V gene are LNHDA and SQIVND (reference sequence).

In this sample, this clone turned up once. The genes are TRBV5-1 and TRBJ2-7; 7 nucleotides match TRBD1. CDR1 is SGHRS, CDR2 YFSETQ, per germline. The CDR3 totals 16 residues. V dropped 0 bases and J dropped 1; count of bases not matched to a gene: 7. The CDR3: CASSLGWTGESYEQYF. The CDR3, as DNA: TGCGCCAGCAGCTTGGGGTGGACAGGAGAGTCCTACGAGCAGTACTTC.

V is TRBV5-1 and J is TRBJ2-1; 7 bases agree with TRBD1. Trimming took 4 bases from V and 1 from J; bases not matched to a gene: 5. Germline V lookup: CDR1 SGHRS, CDR2 YFSETQ. This CDR3 is 15 amino acids long. The DNA of the CDR3 is TGCGCCAGCAGCCTGAGACAGGGTTCCTACAATGAGCAGTTCTTC. Translating it yields CASSLRQGSYNEQFF.

The V and J genes are TRBV11-2 and TRBJ1-1; D not certain. Germline V gene data show CDR1 as SGHAT and CDR2 as FQNNGV. The V gene lost 2 bases and the J gene lost 1 base, with 8 bases spanning the gap. The CDR3 length is 14 residues. In DNA, the CDR3 is TGTGCCAGCAGCTTAATCCCCGGGAACACTGAAGCTTTCTTT. Its translation is CASSLIPGNTEAFF.

This chain connects TRBV7-6 to TRBJ1-2; 11 bases map to TRBD1. V was clipped by 5 bases and J by 8 bases; unmatched bases: 10. The CDR3 spans 15 residues. Germline CDR1 reads SGHVS; CDR2 reads FNYEAQ. Written as DNA, the CDR3 is TGTGCCAGCAGCCCGGGACAGGGGGGGTTTCAGGGCTACACCTTC. It encodes CASSPGQGGFQGYTF. Combining the CDR3 with reference TRBV7-6 and TRBJ1-2 gives the whole variable domain GAGVSQSPRYKVTKRGQDVALRCDPISGHVSLYWYRQALGQGPEFLTYFNYEAQQDKSGLPNDRFSAERPEGSISTLTIQRTEQRDSAMYRCASSPGQGGFQGYTFGSGTRLTVV.

This clone was detected only once. The chain recombines TRBV27 with TRBJ2-5; TRBD2 matches at 7 bases. V trimming: 5 bases; J trimming: 4 bases; junction bases outside the gene matches: 10. This CDR3 has 15 amino acids. Germline CDR1 reads MNHEY; CDR2 reads SMNVEV (reference sequence). The CDR3 protein is CASSPVGGERETQYF. The CDR3 bases are TGTGCCAGCAGTCCCGTGGGGGGGGAGCGAGAGACCCAGTACTTC.

The table lists this clone with a few counts. The V gene is TRBV19, the J gene TRBJ2-1; 7 bases agree with TRBD2. V lost 11 bases and J lost 1; bases outside the gene matches: 8. Germline CDR1 reads LNHDA; CDR2 reads SQIVND (reference sequence). The CDR3 has 14 amino acids. The CDR3, as DNA: TGTGCCGTTAAAGCGGGACCTTCCTACAATGAGCAGTTCTTC. It specifies CAVKAGPSYNEQFF.

Here the CDR3 DNA reads TGCGCCAGCAGCCAACTAGCGGGGGGGCCTCGGACCGGGGAGCTGTTTTTT. It encodes CASSQLAGGPRTGELFF. This sequence joins TRBV4-1 and TRBJ2-2, with 12 bases matching TRBD2. Germline lookup yields CDR1 MGHRA and CDR2 YSYEKL. J lost 5 bases, V lost 2 bases, and 6 bases had no gene match. The CDR3 covers 17 residues.

The genes are TRBV11-2 and TRBJ2-3, with a possible D match to TRBD2 (6 bases). V lost 1 base and J 6 bases, leaving 14 bases between the germline ends. CDR3 length equals 15 residues. Germline values: CDR1 SGHAT, CDR2 FQNNGV. CDR3 loop: CASSLGLRGHDTQYF. DNA for the CDR3: TGTGCCAGCAGCTTAGGTTTGCGGGGCCATGATACGCAGTATTTT.

The V and J genes are TRBV5-6 and TRBJ2-6; TRBD1 aligns across 8 bases. With 1 base clipped from V and 3 bases from J, the junction kept 9 bases outside the gene matches. This CDR3 has 18 amino acids. Looked up from germline, CDR1 is SGHDT and CDR2 is YYEEEE. CDR3 region: CASSLRQGLQFGANVLTF. Written as DNA, the CDR3 is TGTGCCAGCAGCTTGAGACAGGGGTTACAGTTTGGGGCCAACGTCCTGACTTTC.

The chain combines TRBV29-1 with TRBJ2-1; D might be TRBD1 (6 bases). The germline V gene encodes CDR1 SQVTM and CDR2 ANQGSEA. Trimming shortened V by 8 bases and J by 6 bases, and 17 bases separated the two germline ends. The length of the CDR3 is 13 residues. CDR3: CSTRDIMGNEQFF. The DNA of the CDR3 is TGCAGCACCCGGGACATCATGGGCAATGAGCAGTTCTTC.

This chain's CDR3 is CASSWTSGFEETQYF. CDR3 DNA sequence: TGTGCCAGCAGCTGGACTAGCGGGTTTGAAGAGACCCAGTACTTC. The rearrangement uses TRBV5-8 and TRBJ2-5, with 11 bases identical to TRBD2. The CDR3 length is 15 residues. Germline V gives CDR1 SGHTS, CDR2 YDEGEE. Germline trimming cut 3 bases from V and 3 bases from J; bases unmatched to any gene: 4.

J is TRBJ1-1 and V is TRBV9; 7 bases match TRBD1. The junction had 18 bases not matched to a gene; V was cut back by 4 bases and J by 12 bases. Germline CDR1 SGDLS, CDR2 YYNGEE. The CDR3 is made up of 15 amino acids. This chain's CDR3 is CASSPPTFTGARTFF. The CDR3 coding sequence is TGTGCCAGCAGCCCCCCTACGTTCACAGGGGCGAGGACTTTCTTT. The full variable domain, rest sourced from reference TRBV9 and TRBJ1-1, is DSGVTQTPKHLITATGQRVTLRCSPRSGDLSVYWYQQSLDQGLQFLIQYYNGEERAKGNILERFSAQQFPDLHSELNLSSLELGDSALYFCASSPPTFTGARTFFGQGTRLTVV.

The V gene is TRBV7-2, the J gene TRBJ2-5; 10 bases map to TRBD2. The CDR3 covers 15 residues. V shed 4 bases and J 5 bases; nucleotides not matched to a gene: 7. From germline, CDR1 is SGHTA and CDR2 FQGNSA. The CDR3: CASSSQRGGWETQYF. CDR3 bases: TGTGCCAGCAGCTCCCAGCGGGGGGGATGGGAGACCCAGTACTTC. The whole variable domain, filled in from reference TRBV7-2 and TRBJ2-5, reads GAGVSQSPSNKVTEKGKDVELRCDPISGHTALYWYRQSLGQGLEFLIYFQGNSAPDKSGLPSDRFSAERTGGSVSTLTIQRTQQEDSAVYLCASSSQRGGWETQYFGPGTRLLVL.

J is TRBJ2-6 and V is TRBV27; D gene unclear. Germline V gene lookup returns CDR1 MNHEY and CDR2 SMNVEV (reference sequence). The CDR3 totals 15 residues. With 6 bases removed from V and 1 base from J, the gap between germline ends came to 10 bases. The CDR3 region has the DNA TGTGCCAGCAGACTATCCGGGTCTGGGGCCAACGTCCTGACTTTC. Amino acid sequence: CASRLSGSGANVLTF.

The rearrangement joins TRBV13 to TRBJ1-1, with a weak D call TRBD1 (6 bases). The germline V gene has CDR1 PRHDT and CDR2 FYEKMQ (reference sequence). The CDR3 runs 13 residues. The ends were cut back, 1 base at V and 5 bases at J, with 8 bases in the middle. DNA of the CDR3: TGTGCCAGCAGCTTAGAGGGGGTGACTGAAGCTTTCTTT. It specifies CASSLEGVTEAFF.

This clone was observed once. CDR3 nucleotides: TGTGCCAGCAGTTTGGGGGGGCGATGGGAGCAGTACTTC. Translation gives CASSLGGRWEQYF. V usage is TRBV28 and J usage is TRBJ2-7, with D tentatively TRBD2 (7 bases). Trimming shortened V by 3 bases and J by 7 bases, and 13 bases separated the two germline ends. This CDR3 has 13 amino acids. Germline V gene lookup returns CDR1 MDHEN and CDR2 SYDVKM.

V and J are TRBV5-6 and TRBJ2-3; 14 bases are a match to TRBD2. The CDR3 loop spans 15 amino acids. Per germline, CDR1 SGHDT and CDR2 YYEEEE. V trimming: 4 bases; J trimming: 4 bases; junction bases outside the gene matches: 2. For the CDR3, the DNA is TGTGCCAGCAGCCCGACTAGCGGGGGGGCAGATACGCAGTATTTT. Residues: CASSPTSGGADTQYF. The variable domain in full, with the rest retrieved from reference TRBV5-6 and TRBJ2-3, is DAGVTQSPTHLIKTRGQQVTLRCSPKSGHDTVSWYQQALGQGPQFIFQYYEEEERQRGNFPDRFSGHQFPNYSSELNVNALLLGDSALYLCASSPTSGGADTQYFGPGTRLTVL.

As regards this clone: One junction end disagrees with the germline gene, perhaps due to a read error. The chain uses TRBV5-4 and TRBJ2-7, with 10 bases that match TRBD1. The germline V gene encodes CDR1 SGHNT and CDR2 YYREEE (reference sequence). The CDR3 loop spans 12 amino acids. The CDR3 DNA follows: TGTGCCAGCAGCCCCGGGACAGGGGAGCCGTACTTC. Translating it yields CASSPGTGEPYF.